Each of the 4 T cell receptor beta chains below was sequenced from the same sample in a study of shared clonotypes between healthy human individuals. The protocol was immunoSEQ multiplex PCR, while the TCRdb copy is restricted to in-frame clones and leaves out a portion. Here the sample spans around 2,000,000 clones, about 95% being singletons. The sample comprised naive CD4+ T cells sorted from blood. Sample subset: CD45RA+ positively selected. These receptor sequences come from a man aged 18 to 29 in good health.

The rearrangement uses TRBV27 and TRBJ1-2, with a weak D call TRBD1 (5 bases). The V end was cut by 5 bases, the J end by 4 bases, with 17 bases between. Germline V gene sequence: CDR1 MNHEY, CDR2 SMNVEV (reference sequence). The CDR3 spans 15 residues. The CDR3 sequence is CASSPRDLVGYGYTF. The CDR3 DNA follows: TGTGCCAGCAGTCCCCGGGACCTAGTGGGCTATGGCTACACCTTC.

The rearrangement uses TRBV7-2 and TRBJ2-2; a weak D match, TRBD2 (7 bases). The V end lost 5 bases, the J end lost 1 base, and 14 bases lay between the germline ends. From germline, CDR1 is SGHTA and CDR2 FQGNSA. CDR3 length: 16 residues. The CDR3 is CASSAPGGQNTGELFF. In DNA, the CDR3 is TGTGCCAGCAGCGCCCCGGGGGGACAGAACACCGGGGAGCTGTTTTTT.

The chain carries TRBV25-1 and TRBJ2-5, with 8 nucleotides matching TRBD1. The J segment lost 2 bases and the V segment lost 5 bases, leaving 1 base of the junction unmatched. The CDR3 is made up of 13 amino acids. The germline V gene encodes CDR1 MGHDK and CDR2 SYGVNS. CDR3 DNA: TGTGCCAGCAGTACAGGGGGACAAGAGACCCAGTACTTC. This gives the protein CASSTGGQETQYF.

The chain employs TRBV19 and TRBJ1-4; the match to TRBD1 covers 9 bases. Germline trimming cut 9 bases from V and 10 bases from J; bases unmatched to any gene: 9. This CDR3 has 13 amino acids. Germline V gene sequence: CDR1 LNHDA, CDR2 SQIVND (reference sequence). Written as DNA, the CDR3 is TGTGCCAGCTTGGGACAGGGAGGCGGAAAACTGTTTTTT. Amino acids: CASLGQGGGKLFF.